The clone carrying this T cell receptor beta chain was seen only a few times. Its cognate antigen is unknown. This sample is part of a study of T-cell memory formation after mild COVID-19. Broader study findings: For contracting clones, CD4+ ones sat mainly in CM and EM, CD8+ in EMRA. Clones that contracted from day 15 to 85 were balanced CD4/CD8, while later expanders leaned CD4+.

This CDR3 is 12 amino acids long. CDR1 and CDR2 (germline): SQVTM, ANQGSEA. V shed 2 bases and J shed 2 bases, with 6 bases lying between them. The authors produced TCR alpha and TCR beta cDNA libraries with sample barcodes and UMIs by 5'RACE using constant-segment primers. TCRdb passed the 5' RACE reads through MiXCR, listing each CDR3 protein once. The repertoire has hundreds of thousands of distinct CDR3 sequences, about a sixth of them found once; the top ten carry around 12%. V and J are TRBV29-1 and TRBJ2-5; D is unclear. The sequencing sample was made of PBMCs or a T cell subset sorted from them (not recorded which). The sequence derives from an adult woman who had mild COVID-19 (a few samples of this study predate the infection). Cell type and time point are not known. The CDR3 reads CSVEKGQETQYF. The CDR3 nucleotides read TGCAGCGTTGAAAAGGGTCAAGAGACCCAGTACTTC.